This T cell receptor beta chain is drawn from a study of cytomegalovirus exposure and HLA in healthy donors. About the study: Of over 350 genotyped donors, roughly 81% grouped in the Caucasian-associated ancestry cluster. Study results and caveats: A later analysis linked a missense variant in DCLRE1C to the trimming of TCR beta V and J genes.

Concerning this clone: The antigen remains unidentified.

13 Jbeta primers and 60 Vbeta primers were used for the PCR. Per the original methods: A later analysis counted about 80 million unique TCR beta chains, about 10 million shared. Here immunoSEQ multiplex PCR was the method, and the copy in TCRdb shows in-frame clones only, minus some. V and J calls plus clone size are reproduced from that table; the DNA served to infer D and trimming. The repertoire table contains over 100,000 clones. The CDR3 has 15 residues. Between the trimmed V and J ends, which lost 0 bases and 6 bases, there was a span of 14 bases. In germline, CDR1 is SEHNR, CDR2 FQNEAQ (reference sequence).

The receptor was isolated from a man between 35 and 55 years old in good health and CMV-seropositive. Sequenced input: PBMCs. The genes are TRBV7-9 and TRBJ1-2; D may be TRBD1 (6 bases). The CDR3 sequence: CASSLAFDRRDGYTF. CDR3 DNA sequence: TGTGCCAGCAGCTTAGCGTTTGACAGGAGAGATGGCTACACCTTC.